One T cell receptor beta chain is described in this entry. What it binds is not known. This entry belongs to a study of OX40 agonist ivuxolimab in advanced cancers. Overall study: Across the patients, intravenous ivuxolimab was delivered every 2 weeks at 0.01 to 10 mg/kg. In three patients, partial responses were observed, one with hepatocellular carcinoma and two with cutaneous melanoma.

This table comes from immunoSEQ multiplex PCR, and its TCRdb copy is limited to in-frame clones, with some not included. The sample lists 90,000 to 150,000 clones; around 91% were seen once. The V and J ends lost 3 bases and 4 bases, in that order; junction bases with no gene match: 16. The length of the CDR3 is 18 residues. Germline lookup yields CDR1 SGHRS and CDR2 YFSETQ. Study-wide points: Determination of antigen specificity was not performed for the expanded peripheral T cells. Clonal expansion by week 6 occurred in CD4+ and CD8+ blood T cells (at 0.1 to 3.0 mg/kg).

The clonotype originates from an adult with an advanced solid tumor such as melanoma, head and neck, liver or kidney cancer. This rearrangement joins TRBV5-1 to TRBJ1-2; 9 bases are a match to TRBD1. Sequenced material: CD4+ or CD8+ T cells sorted from blood, taken in a trial of the OX40 agonist ivuxolimab. The CDR3 spells CASSSGRGQGLPGYGYTF. CDR3 DNA: TGCGCCAGCAGCTCTGGCCGGGGACAGGGCCTCCCGGGCTATGGCTACACCTTC. Full variable domain (remainder filled in from reference TRBV5-1 and TRBJ1-2): KAGVTQTPRYLIKTRGQQVTLSCSPISGHRSVSWYQQTPGQGLQFLFEYFSETQRNKGNFPGRFSGRQFSNSRSEMNVSTLELGDSALYLCASSSGRGQGLPGYGYTFGSGTRLTVV.